Reported below is one TCR beta chain. Its matching antigen is unknown. This CDR3 is 14 amino acids long. V was clipped by 11 bases and J by 0 bases, with 14 bases between them. Germline assignment: CDR1 LNHDA and CDR2 SQIVND (reference sequence). This sample was included in a study of T cell responses to AZD1222 COVID-19 vaccine. The protocol was immunoSEQ multiplex PCR, while the TCRdb copy is restricted to in-frame clones and leaves out a portion. This table has approximately 100,000 clones, just over 90% appearing once. General study results and limits: Donors were mostly white British, more females; clonal diversity possibly underestimated. The study sampled repertoires only after the peak T cell response.

This chain links TRBV19 with TRBJ2-1, with D tentatively TRBD1 (7 bases). The clonotype was recovered from an adult in good health. The sample consisted of peripheral blood, taken on day 0 of AZD1222 vaccination. The DNA for the CDR3 is TGTGCCGCCTCAGGGGGGAGCTCCTACAATGAGCAGTTCTTC. This codes for CAASGGSSYNEQFF.